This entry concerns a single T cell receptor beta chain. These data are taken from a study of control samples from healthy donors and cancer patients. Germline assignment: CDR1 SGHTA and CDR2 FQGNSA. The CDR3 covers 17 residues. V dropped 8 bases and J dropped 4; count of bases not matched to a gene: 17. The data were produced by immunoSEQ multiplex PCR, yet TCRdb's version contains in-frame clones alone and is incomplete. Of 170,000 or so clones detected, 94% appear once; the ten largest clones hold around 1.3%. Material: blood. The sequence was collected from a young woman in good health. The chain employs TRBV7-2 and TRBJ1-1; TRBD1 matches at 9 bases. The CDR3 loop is CASRTGGARVAPTEAFF. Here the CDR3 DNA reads TGTGCCAGCCGAACAGGGGGCGCTCGGGTTGCCCCCACTGAAGCTTTCTTT.